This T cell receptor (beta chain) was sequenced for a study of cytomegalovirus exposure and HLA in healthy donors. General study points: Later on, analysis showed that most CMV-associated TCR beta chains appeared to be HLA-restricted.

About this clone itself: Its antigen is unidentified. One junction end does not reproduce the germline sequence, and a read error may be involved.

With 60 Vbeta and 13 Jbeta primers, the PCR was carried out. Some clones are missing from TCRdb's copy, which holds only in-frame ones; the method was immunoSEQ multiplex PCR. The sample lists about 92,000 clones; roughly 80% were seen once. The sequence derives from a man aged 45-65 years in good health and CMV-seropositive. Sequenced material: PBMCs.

CDR3 sequence: CSSSFAPVNTEAFF. CDR3 bases: TGTTCCAGCAGCTTTGCCCCGGTGAACACTGAAGCTTTCTTT. The chain couples TRBV7-9 to TRBJ1-1; no definite D call. The CDR3 runs to 14 residues. Germline-derived CDR1 and CDR2 are SEHNR and FQNEAQ (reference sequence).